These T cell receptor beta chains were read from a single sample in a study of T cell changes during pregnancy in multiple sclerosis. Some clones are missing from TCRdb's copy, which holds only in-frame ones; the method was immunoSEQ multiplex PCR. This sample has approximately 28,000 clones, with more than 75% found just once. The starting material was CD8+ T cells from peripheral blood mononuclear cells, obtained after pregnancy. The receptors stem from a female donor with multiple sclerosis, enrolled in a pregnancy study. The CDR3 runs from the conserved cysteine through the conserved F or W. The order of the fields is V gene, CDR3 length, CDR3 protein.

>TRBV5-5|16
CASSLGVGRGPLVAFF
>TRBV7-9|17
CASSPGAGPATQETQYF
>TRBV5-5|13
CASSLVLNYGYTF
>TRBV19|14
CASSIGGQAYEQYF
>TRBV5-6|12
CASSLQETEAFF
>TRBV4-2|15
CASAPGTSGINEQFF
>TRBV10-3|12
CAIGGPGEKLFF
>TRBV7-9|17
CASSTRAAVLGNTEAFF
>TRBV5-4|16
CASRKPPGQGKDEQFF
>TRBV7-9|14
CASSFQGRSYGYTF
>TRBV18|15
CASSPVEAPPYEQYF
>TRBV10-1|15
CASSESDPRNTEAFF
>TRBV30|15
CAWSVDLGREEKLFF
>TRBV10-3|13
CATRRLGYNEQFF
>TRBV6-4|15
CASSDGRGPYNEQFF
>TRBV5-6|18
CASSPSDRGESGANVLTF
>TRBV27|16
CASSRLRTANTGELFF
>TRBV7-6|17
CASSPQDTGVWGNTIYF
>TRBV4-1|15
CASSQDNSLSQPQHF
>TRBV7-6|14
CASSPLANYYEQYF
>TRBV19|14
CASRLRDMNTEAFF
>TRBV30|14
CAWSHAGVDTEAFF
>TRBV11-3|13
CASGTGNSHEQYF
>TRBV18|13
CASSPGEGYGYTF
>TRBV5-4|14
CASSPIGQGYGYTF
>TRBV28|14
CASSLLQGAGGYTF
>TRBV10-3|16
CAISESRGQFNNEQFF
>TRBV28|14
CASSFWTGFYGYTF
>TRBV7-6|16
CASSLFSGRTYYEQYF
>TRBV4-1|16
CASSQGRGPSNYGYTF
>TRBV2|16
CASSPGSGPLWDTQYF
>TRBV21-1|18
CASIQSKSGGFSYNEQFF
>TRBV28|20
CASSFWAVRGVPGAYNEQFF
>TRBV9|15
CASSVETGGTGELFF
>TRBV4-1|13
CASSQVGGYGYTF
>TRBV11-2|16
CASSGPGDLMNTEAFF
>TRBV6-6|16
CASSPPDSSRSYEQYF
>TRBV5-6|13
CASSFQGSYEQYF
>TRBV9|16
CASSVRPQGATGELFF
>TRBV19|16
CASSIDREGPNQPQHF
>TRBV4-1|12
CASSQVGEAIYF
>TRBV9|14
CASSVGQKNTEAFF
>TRBV19|15
CASSIPGQLIYEQYF
>TRBV10-3|13
CAIEEGMNTEAFF
>TRBV30|13
CAWSLGHHTEAFF
>TRBV11-3|15
CASSSGTGESNEQFF
>TRBV6-4|14
CASSDRGHTGELFF
>TRBV5-6|15
CASSFKGAAYNEQFF